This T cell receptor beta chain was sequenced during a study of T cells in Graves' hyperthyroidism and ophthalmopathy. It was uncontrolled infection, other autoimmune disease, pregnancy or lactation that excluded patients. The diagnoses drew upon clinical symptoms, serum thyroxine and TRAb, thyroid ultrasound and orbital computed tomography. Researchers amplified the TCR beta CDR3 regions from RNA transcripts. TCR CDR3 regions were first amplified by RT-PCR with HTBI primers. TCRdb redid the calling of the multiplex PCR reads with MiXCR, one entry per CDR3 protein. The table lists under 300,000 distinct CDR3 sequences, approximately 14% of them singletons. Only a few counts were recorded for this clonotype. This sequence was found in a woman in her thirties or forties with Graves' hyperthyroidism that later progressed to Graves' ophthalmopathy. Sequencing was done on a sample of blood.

DNA for the CDR3: TGTGCCAGCACTAGGCGGTTGTCCACCGGGGAGCTGTTTTTT. Protein sequence: CASTRRLSTGELFF. The rearrangement uses TRBV27 and TRBJ2-2; D remains unclear. Germline CDR1 is MNHEY and CDR2 is SMNVEV (reference sequence). CDR3 length: 14 residues. V lost 7 bases and J lost 4, with 13 bases in between.